This TCR beta chain was sequenced in a study of cytomegalovirus exposure and HLA in healthy donors. Findings of the study overall: There were some V segments, including TRBV6-2 and TRBV6-3, excluded as indistinguishable.

V was clipped by 1 base and J by 0 bases, with 6 bases between them. CDR1 is SGHNT, CDR2 YENEEA, per germline. This CDR3 is 14 amino acids long. The PCR had 60 Vbeta and 13 Jbeta primers. This table comes from immunoSEQ multiplex PCR, and its TCRdb copy is limited to in-frame clones, with some not included. Of almost 200,000 clones in the sample, approximately 85% were seen once. Concerning this clone: Its antigen is still unknown.

This TCR derives from a woman aged 45-65 years in good health and CMV-seronegative. Sequencing used PBMCs. This chain uses TRBV11-3 with TRBJ1-1; D unclear. As DNA, the CDR3 is TGTGCCAGCAGCTTAGCGGGAGTGAACACTGAAGCTTTCTTT. Protein sequence: CASSLAGVNTEAFF.